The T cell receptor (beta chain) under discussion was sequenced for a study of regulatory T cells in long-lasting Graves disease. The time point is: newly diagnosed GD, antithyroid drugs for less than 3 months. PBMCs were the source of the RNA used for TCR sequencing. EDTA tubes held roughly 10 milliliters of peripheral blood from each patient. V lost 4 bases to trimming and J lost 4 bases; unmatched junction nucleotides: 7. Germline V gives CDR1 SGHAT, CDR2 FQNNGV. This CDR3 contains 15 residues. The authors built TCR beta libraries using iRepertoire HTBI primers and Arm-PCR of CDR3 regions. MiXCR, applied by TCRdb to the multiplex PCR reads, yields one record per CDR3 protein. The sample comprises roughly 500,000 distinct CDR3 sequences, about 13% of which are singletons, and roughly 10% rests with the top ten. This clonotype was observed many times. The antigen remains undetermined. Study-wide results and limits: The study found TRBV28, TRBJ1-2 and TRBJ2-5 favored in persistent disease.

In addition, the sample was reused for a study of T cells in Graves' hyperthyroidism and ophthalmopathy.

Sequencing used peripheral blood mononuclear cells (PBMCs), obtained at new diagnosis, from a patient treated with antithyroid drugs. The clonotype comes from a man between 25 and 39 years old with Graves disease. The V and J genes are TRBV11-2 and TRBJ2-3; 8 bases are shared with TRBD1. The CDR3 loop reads CASSSTRGRADTQYF. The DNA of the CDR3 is TGTGCCAGCAGCTCAACCAGGGGGCGCGCAGATACGCAGTATTTT.